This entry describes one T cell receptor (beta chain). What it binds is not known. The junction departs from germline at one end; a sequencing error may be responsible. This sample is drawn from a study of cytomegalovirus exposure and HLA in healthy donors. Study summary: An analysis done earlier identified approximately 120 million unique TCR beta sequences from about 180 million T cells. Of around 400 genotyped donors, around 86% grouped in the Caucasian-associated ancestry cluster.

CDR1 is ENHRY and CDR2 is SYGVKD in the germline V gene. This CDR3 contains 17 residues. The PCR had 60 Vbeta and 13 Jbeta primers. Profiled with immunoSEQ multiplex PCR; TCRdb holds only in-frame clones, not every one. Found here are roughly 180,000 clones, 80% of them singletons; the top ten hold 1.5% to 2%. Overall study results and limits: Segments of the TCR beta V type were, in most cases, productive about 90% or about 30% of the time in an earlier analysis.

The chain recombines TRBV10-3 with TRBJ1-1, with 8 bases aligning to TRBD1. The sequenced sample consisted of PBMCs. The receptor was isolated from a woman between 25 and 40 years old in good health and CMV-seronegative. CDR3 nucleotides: TGTGCCCTCAGTGACGCTACCGGGACAGGACTGAACACTGAAGCTTTCTTT. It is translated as CALSDATGTGLNTEAFF.